These 8 T cell receptor beta chains came from one sample sequenced in a study of T cell changes during pregnancy in multiple sclerosis. This table comes from immunoSEQ multiplex PCR, and its TCRdb copy is limited to in-frame clones, with some not included. The table lists roughly 39,000 clones, approximately 90% of them singletons, with about 1.5% in the top ten. Sequencing was carried out using PBMCs (not recorded whether the cells were cultured). These receptors were obtained from a female donor with multiple sclerosis, enrolled in a pregnancy study.

This chain connects TRBV4-2 to TRBJ2-7; 10 positions match TRBD2. This CDR3 region has 16 residues. After removal of 3 bases from V and 3 bases from J, the junction contained 8 bases not matched to a gene. Germline assignment: CDR1 LGHNA and CDR2 YNFKEQ. DNA of the CDR3: TGTGCCAGCAGCCAGGCTAGCGGGAGAGGGGACTACGAGCAGTACTTC. It specifies CASSQASGRGDYEQYF.

This clone was picked up one time. In DNA, the CDR3 is TGTGCCTGGAGTGGCTCCCGAGGGGGCTACACCTTC. It yields the protein CAWSGSRGGYTF. The rearrangement joins TRBV30 to TRBJ1-2; the D is unclear. The V gene's germline CDR1 is GTSNPN and CDR2 SVGIG (reference sequence). The CDR3 has 12 residues. V gave up 1 base and J gave up 8 bases, with 11 bases separating them.

The chain has TRBV9 and TRBJ2-7, with D tentatively TRBD1 (6 bases). V shed 2 bases and J shed 2 bases, with 11 bases lying between them. Germline CDR1 and CDR2: SGDLS and YYNGEE. This CDR3 has 14 residues. The CDR3 DNA follows: TGTGCCAGCAGCGTGGACAGTATAACCTACGAGCAGTACTTC. Protein product: CASSVDSITYEQYF.

The V call is TRBV7-2, the J call TRBJ2-7; TRBD2 might be the D (7 bases). The V and J ends lost 3 bases and 6 bases respectively, with 12 bases between them. The CDR3 runs 13 residues. Per germline, CDR1 SGHTA and CDR2 FQGNSA. CDR3 in DNA: TGTGCCAGCAGCTTGGAAGGGGGGGGCGAGCAGTACTTC. This sequence encodes CASSLEGGGEQYF.

The J gene is TRBJ2-7, the V gene TRBV6-1, with TRBD1 matching 7 bases. Per germline, CDR1 MNHNS and CDR2 SASEGT. The junction had 8 bases not matched to a gene; V was cut back by 7 bases and J by 5 bases. The CDR3 covers 13 residues. CDR3 bases: TGTGCCAGCAAAACCGGACAGGTCGACGAGCAGTACTTC. This translates into CASKTGQVDEQYF.

This rearrangement joins TRBV19 to TRBJ1-1; D gene unclear. V was pared by 5 bases and J by 4 bases, with 17 bases between. Per germline, CDR1 LNHDA and CDR2 SQIVND (reference sequence). The CDR3 covers 15 residues. The CDR3 DNA sequence: TGTGCCAGTAGTGTTCAATCGAATATGGGCACTGAAGCTTTCTTT. Protein sequence: CASSVQSNMGTEAFF.

The DNA of the CDR3 is TGCGCCAGCAGCCAGGACAGGGACACTGAAGCTTTCTTT. This translates into CASSQDRDTEAFF. The chain joins TRBV4-3 to TRBJ1-1; 8 bases agree with TRBD1. Trimming took 3 bases from V and 3 from J; bases not matched to a gene: 0. Per the germline V gene, CDR1 is LGHNA and CDR2 is YSLEER. CDR3 length: 13 amino acids.

The V gene is TRBV7-3, the J gene TRBJ2-2; 8 nucleotides match TRBD1. The CDR3 contains 15 residues. CDR1 is SGHTA, CDR2 FQGTGA, per germline. The trim removed 5 bases at V and 4 bases at J, leaving 6 bases unmatched. This chain's CDR3 is CASSMTGASTGELFF. In DNA, the CDR3 is TGTGCCAGCAGCATGACAGGGGCGTCCACCGGGGAGCTGTTTTTT. Filled out from reference TRBV7-3 and TRBJ2-2, the complete variable domain reads GAGVSQTPSNKVTEKGKYVELRCDPISGHTALYWYRQSLGQGPEFLIYFQGTGAADDSGLPNDRFFAVRPEGSVSTLKIQRTERGDSAVYLCASSMTGASTGELFFGEGSRLTVL.